The T cell receptor beta chain described here comes from a study of CD8 T cells in Susac syndrome. This CDR3 is 13 amino acids long. V gave up 6 bases and J gave up 2 bases, with 11 bases separating them. Germline V gene data show CDR1 as SGDLS and CDR2 as YYNGEE. An amount of RNA that ranged from roughly 0.5 to 1 ug was reverse transcribed with random hexamers. Amplification of TCR beta CDR3 used immunoSEQ multiplex PCR across 54 Vbeta and 13 Jbeta. One entry per CDR3 protein results from TCRdb running MiXCR on the immunoSEQ multiplex PCR reads. The sample lists some 220,000 distinct CDR3 sequences, 95% occurring once.

The sequenced material came from CD4+ T cells from PBMCs. V is TRBV9 and J is TRBJ1-2; no reliable D call. The TCR sequence derives from a human donor with multiple sclerosis. The CDR3 region is CASTLEGNYGYTF. Written as DNA, the CDR3 is TGTGCCAGCACTCTCGAGGGAAACTATGGCTACACCTTC.